This is a list of T cell receptor beta chains from one sample in a study of cytotoxic CD8 clonotypes in ibrutinib-treated CLL. Sequenced by immunoSEQ multiplex PCR; TCRdb stores in-frame clones only, minus some. This sample has about 300,000 clones, with about 72% found just once. The sequencing used PBMCs, collected at disease progression, from a patient treated with ibrutinib. The receptors were gathered from a human donor with chronic lymphocytic leukemia. Both conserved end residues are trimmed from each CDR3. Each record gives: V gene, J gene, CDR3 protein.

V gene: TRBV11-3
J gene: TRBJ2-1
CDR3 protein: ASSLGPGGRYNEQF

V gene: TRBV29-1
J gene: TRBJ2-1
CDR3 protein: SGRLAGGLEQF

V gene: TRBV2
J gene: TRBJ2-2
CDR3 protein: ASNLANTGELF

V gene: TRBV6-5
J gene: TRBJ2-2
CDR3 protein: ASSNPGTGELF

V gene: TRBV20-1
J gene: TRBJ2-5
CDR3 protein: SPTWEETQY

V gene: TRBV7-3
J gene: TRBJ2-7
CDR3 protein: ASSFLQGYEQY

V gene: TRBV11-2
J gene: TRBJ1-1
CDR3 protein: ASRSLRVGTEAF

V gene: TRBV5-4
J gene: TRBJ1-6
CDR3 protein: ASSTRTGRTYNSPLH

V gene: TRBV9
J gene: TRBJ1-6
CDR3 protein: ASSWTGNNSPLH

V gene: TRBV19
J gene: TRBJ2-7
CDR3 protein: ASSIGAYRGPSYEQY

V gene: TRBV2
J gene: TRBJ1-1
CDR3 protein: ASSDNLGRKAF

V gene: TRBV2
J gene: TRBJ1-2
CDR3 protein: ASSFKGGNYGYT

V gene: TRBV2
J gene: TRBJ1-1
CDR3 protein: ASSDRAWTEAF

V gene: TRBV18
J gene: TRBJ2-4
CDR3 protein: ASSPTGVVNIQY

V gene: TRBV6-6
J gene: TRBJ2-3
CDR3 protein: ASSPGTDTQY

V gene: TRBV18
J gene: TRBJ2-7
CDR3 protein: ASSDGDEQY

V gene: TRBV5-6
J gene: TRBJ2-6
CDR3 protein: ASRNSSGANVLT

V gene: TRBV5-1
J gene: TRBJ1-2
CDR3 protein: ASSLAAGGGYGYT

V gene: TRBV7-9
J gene: TRBJ2-7
CDR3 protein: ASSPDRDRAYEQY

V gene: TRBV15
J gene: TRBJ2-2
CDR3 protein: ATSRTGSGELF

V gene: TRBV7-2
J gene: TRBJ2-5
CDR3 protein: ASSLGSKGGETQY

V gene: TRBV9
J gene: TRBJ2-7
CDR3 protein: ASSVGAVPSYEQY

V gene: TRBV20-1
J gene: TRBJ2-1
CDR3 protein: SAREDYQF

V gene: TRBV9
J gene: TRBJ2-1
CDR3 protein: ASSVGTSGTLLEQF

V gene: TRBV29-1
J gene: TRBJ1-3
CDR3 protein: SGTGLGNTIY

V gene: TRBV7-9
J gene: TRBJ2-7
CDR3 protein: ASSLVGLGAREQY

V gene: TRBV21-1
J gene: TRBJ2-1
CDR3 protein: ASSNPGLATSSYNEQF

V gene: TRBV7-9
J gene: TRBJ1-2
CDR3 protein: ASSTERDTTPGDGYT

V gene: TRBV7-3
J gene: TRBJ2-5
CDR3 protein: ASSLMAEETQY

V gene: TRBV7-8
J gene: TRBJ2-1
CDR3 protein: ASRAGGPKNEQF

V gene: TRBV10-3
J gene: TRBJ2-7
CDR3 protein: ASGTARFVDEQY

V gene: TRBV27
J gene: TRBJ2-3
CDR3 protein: ASNRGLAGATDTQY

V gene: TRBV4-3
J gene: TRBJ2-2
CDR3 protein: ASGPRSKINTGELF